The text below deals with one T cell receptor (beta chain). The protocol was immunoSEQ multiplex PCR, while the TCRdb copy is restricted to in-frame clones and leaves out a portion. The sample includes tens of thousands of clones, roughly 85% of them seen just once. The data were taken from a study of blood T cell repertoires in COVID-19. Germline lookup yields CDR1 MNHEY and CDR2 SVGAGI. V was pared by 6 bases and J by 2 bases, with 14 bases between. The length of the CDR3 is 15 residues. The sequence was obtained from a human donor in a cohort sampled during active COVID-19. This chain uses TRBV6-5 with TRBJ2-1; D may be TRBD2 (5 bases). Input material: peripheral blood. Written as DNA, the CDR3 is TGTGCCAGCAGCCTAAGCGGCGGACCCTACAATGAGCAGTTCTTC. Protein sequence: CASSLSGGPYNEQFF.